The clone carrying this TCR beta chain is medium-sized in the sample. This entry comes from a study of human T cells and chemical hapten exposure. One entry per CDR3 protein, called by TCRdb with MiXCR from the RACE reads. Of tens of thousands of distinct CDR3 sequences listed, 9.3% are singletons. The ends were cut back, 0 bases at V and 4 bases at J, with 12 bases in the middle. Germline-derived CDR1 and CDR2 are DFQATT and SNEGSKA (reference sequence). There are 15 residues in the CDR3. Time point denoted: patch test 1, 2 weeks after DPC sensitization. The sample's treatment: therapeutic diphenylcyclopropenone sensitization with weekly scalp DPC.

This rearrangement joins TRBV20-1 to TRBJ2-2, with D perhaps matching TRBD2 (5 bases). This TCR was sampled from a woman aged 45 to 65 with alopecia areata. Some clones in this sample may be carry-over from other donors' samples. The specimen comprised whole blood, sampled in connection with sensitization to the hapten diphenylcyclopropenone (DPC). The DNA of the CDR3 is TGCAGTGCTAGAGATGCGGAGGTGGGCACCGGGGAGCTGTTTTTT. The encoded protein is CSARDAEVGTGELFF.